A selection of T cell receptor beta chains follows, all from one sample in a study of regulatory T cells in long-lasting Graves disease. TCRdb redid the calling of the multiplex PCR reads with MiXCR, one entry per CDR3 protein. The sample shows 600,000 to 850,000 distinct CDR3 sequences, about 30% of them seen only once. The material was peripheral blood mononuclear cells (PBMCs), obtained when the disease was refractory, from a patient treated with antithyroid drugs. Receptors were obtained from a female donor with Graves disease. CDR3s include the opening cysteine and the closing phenylalanine or tryptophan. The D gene is left open where the match is weak. Expanded clones get a size class; other rows say once, few or many, or leave the size out.

TRBD1,TRBJ1-2,many,TRBV12-3/TRBV12-4,TGTGCCAGCAGTTTCGCCGGGACAGATGGCTACACCTTC,CASSFAGTDGYTF
-,TRBJ1-1,-,TRBV5-1,TGCGCCAGCAGCTTTCGACGGGGACTGGCGAACACTGAAGCTTTCTTT,CASSFRRGLANTEAFF
-,TRBJ1-1,few,TRBV30,TGTGCCTGGAGTGACAGGGCCATGAACACTGAAGCTTTCTTT,CAWSDRAMNTEAFF
-,TRBJ1-5,-,TRBV20-1,TGCAGTGCATGGACAGTAGATAGCAATCAGCCCCAGCATTTT,CSAWTVDSNQPQHF
-,TRBJ2-5,-,TRBV6-1,TGTGCCAGCAGTGAACTACTTGGGGCGGAGACCCAGTACTTC,CASSELLGAETQYF
-,TRBJ1-1,-,TRBV28,TGTGCCAGCTCACCAGCGACAGTTACCACTGAAGCTTTCTTT,CASSPATVTTEAFF
-,TRBJ1-2,-,TRBV5-6,TGTGCCAGCAGCTTTCCGGGACACGCGAACTATGGCTACACCTTC,CASSFPGHANYGYTF
-,TRBJ1-1,-,TRBV20-1,TGCAGTGCTAGACCGGGACAGAACACTGAAGCTTTCTTT,CSARPGQNTEAFF
-,TRBJ1-1,-,TRBV6-5,TGTGCCAGCAGTTCCCGACGGGATCTACTAGAAGCTTTCTTT,CASSSRRDLLEAFF
-,TRBJ1-1,few,TRBV6-5,TGTGCCAGCAGTTTGACACCCATGAACACTGAAGCTTTCTTT,CASSLTPMNTEAFF
TRBD2,TRBJ2-1,once,TRBV6-2/TRBV6-3,TGTGCCAGCAGTGACCCCGGACTAGTAGGGGAGTTCTTC,CASSDPGLVGEFF
TRBD1,TRBJ1-4,-,TRBV18,TGTGCCAGCTCGGACAGGGGGGATGAAAAACTGTTTTTT,CASSDRGDEKLFF
TRBD1,TRBJ1-2,few,TRBV15,TGTGCCACCAGTGACACAGGGGGCCTCTATGGCTACACCTTC,CATSDTGGLYGYTF
-,TRBJ2-6,-,TRBV10-2,TGCGCCAGCATTGGGCAGGGGTATGGTGGGGCCAACGTCCTGACTTTC,CASIGQGYGGANVLTF
-,TRBJ1-5,few,TRBV11-2,TGTGCCAGCAGCCTATCATTGGACAGACCGAATCAGCCCCAGCATTTT,CASSLSLDRPNQPQHF
-,TRBJ2-1,-,TRBV6-1,TGTGCCAGCAGACAACCAGCGAACAATGAGCAGTTCTTC,CASRQPANNEQFF
-,TRBJ1-2,-,TRBV19,TGTGCCAGTATGGCGACAGCGGACTATGGCTACACCTTC,CASMATADYGYTF
-,TRBJ1-4,many,TRBV18,TGTGCCAGCTCACCGCAGGCGAAAGAAAAACTGTTTTTT,CASSPQAKEKLFF
TRBD1,TRBJ2-7,-,TRBV6-2/TRBV6-3,TGTGCCAGCAGCCCGGACAGGTGGGGTGGTGAGCAGTACTTC,CASSPDRWGGEQYF
-,TRBJ1-4,many,TRBV27,TGTGCCAGCACCTTTTACGGCCAGGGAAATGAAAAACTGTTTTTT,CASTFYGQGNEKLFF
TRBD1,TRBJ1-2,few,TRBV11-2,TGTGCCAGCAGCGAGCCGGGACAGGGCGCTAACTATGGCTACACCTTC,CASSEPGQGANYGYTF
-,TRBJ1-1,-,TRBV3-1,TGTGCCAGCAGCCAAGTTATGGGGACTGAAGCTTTCTTT,CASSQVMGTEAFF
TRBD1,TRBJ1-2,-,TRBV20-1,TGCAGTGCAACCACAGGGGGTAGCAATGGCTACACCTTC,CSATTGGSNGYTF
-,TRBJ2-5,-,TRBV19,TGTGCCAGTTCCCCTTGGGGGACGCCGACCCAGTACTTC,CASSPWGTPTQYF
TRBD2,TRBJ2-2,-,TRBV6-2/TRBV6-3,TGTGCCAGCAGTTACAACACCCCCGGGACTAGCGGGAAGACCGGGGAGCTGTTTTTT,CASSYNTPGTSGKTGELFF
-,TRBJ1-1,few,TRBV6-1,TGTGCCAGCAGGCAACAGAGGAACACTGAAGCTTTCTTT,CASRQQRNTEAFF
-,TRBJ2-6,-,TRBV5-6,TGTGCCAGCAGCTTGGAGCAGGACAACTCTGGGGCCAACGTCCTGACTTTC,CASSLEQDNSGANVLTF
TRBD1,TRBJ1-2,-,TRBV5-1,TGCGCCAGCAGCGCGGACAGGGCGAGCTATGGCTACACCTTC,CASSADRASYGYTF
-,TRBJ2-7,-,TRBV20-1,TGCAGTGCTAGCCCCGGGACAACAGCTGGAAGCTCCTACGAGCAGTACTTC,CSASPGTTAGSSYEQYF
TRBD1,TRBJ1-1,-,TRBV19,TGTGCCAGTAGTAGGACAGGGACCTTGAACACTGAAGCTTTCTTT,CASSRTGTLNTEAFF
-,TRBJ1-1,many,TRBV12-3/TRBV12-4,TGTGCCAGCAGTTTGGTCCCTCACACTGAAGCTTTCTTT,CASSLVPHTEAFF
-,TRBJ1-1,-,TRBV19,TGTGCCAGTAGTATAACAGCTGAACGGATGGGTGAAGCTTTCTTT,CASSITAERMGEAFF
TRBD1,TRBJ2-2,few,TRBV29-1,TGCAGCGTTGAACTAACTCGGGACAGGGTCCCCGGGGAGCTGTTTTTT,CSVELTRDRVPGELFF
TRBD1,TRBJ2-7,few,TRBV20-1,TGCAGTGCTACGGACAGGGCGACCTACGAGCAGTACTTC,CSATDRATYEQYF